Below are 3 T cell receptor beta chains sequenced from a single sample in a study of cytomegalovirus exposure and HLA in healthy donors. The assay was immunoSEQ multiplex PCR, and TCRdb's table has in-frame clones only and misses some. The top ten hold around 0.9% of the sample, which has approximately 280,000 clones, over 75% seen once. Sequenced sample: PBMCs. The receptors here all came from a woman in her late teens or twenties in good health and CMV-seronegative.

The chain has TRBV7-2 and TRBJ2-7, with TRBD2 matching 11 bases. The length of the CDR3 is 14 residues. The germline V gene encodes CDR1 SGHTA and CDR2 FQGNSA. V trimming: 2 bases; J trimming: 6 bases; junction bases outside the gene matches: 3. CDR3 coding DNA: TGTGCCAGCAGCTTAATAGCGGGAGGGATCGAGCAGTACTTC. Its protein is CASSLIAGGIEQYF.

This clone appeared a few times. As DNA, the CDR3 is TGCAGCGTTGATGGTTTTGAGGGAGGGCGGCACTACGAGCAGTACTTC. Translating it yields CSVDGFEGGRHYEQYF. This chain links TRBV29-1 with TRBJ2-7; 7 bases match TRBD2. The CDR3 consists of 16 residues. CDR1 SQVTM and CDR2 ANQGSEA come from the germline V gene. J was trimmed by 3 bases and V by 3 bases; bases with no gene match: 14.

Details on this clone: Relative to the germline gene, one junction end is altered; a read error may explain this. The rearrangement links TRBV13 to TRBJ1-1; 8 bases line up with TRBD1. Germline V gene data show CDR1 as PRHDT and CDR2 as FYEKMQ (reference sequence). The CDR3 totals 15 residues. The CDR3 region has the DNA TGTGCCGGCAGCTCTCGTGACAGGGGTGGGACTGAAGCTTTCTTT. It specifies CAGSSRDRGGTEAFF.